The 18 T cell receptor beta chains given below trace back to one sample, sequenced in a study of T-cell reconstitution after alpha-beta-depleted transplantation in children. Preparing the TCRbeta library involved the use of unique molecular identifiers. TCRdb ran MiXCR on the PCR reads and lists one entry per CDR3 protein. The sample lists fewer than 250,000 distinct CDR3 sequences; roughly 8.2% were seen once. The starting material was PBMCs, mostly from graft donor cells, obtained 180 days after TCRalphabeta/CD19-depleted stem cell transplant. The receptors derive from a male patient younger than 18 who had a stem cell transplant for acute lymphoblastic leukemia, so the T cells may come from the graft donor.

This clonotype was detected many times. The V call is TRBV28, the J call TRBJ1-6; the D gene is possibly TRBD1 (6 bases). V lost 10 bases and J 7 bases, leaving 11 bases between the germline ends. The germline gives CDR1 MDHEN, CDR2 SYDVKM. CDR3 length: 12 residues. In DNA, the CDR3 is TGTGCCATACAGGGTAGCAATTCACCCCTCCACTTT. Protein product: CAIQGSNSPLHF.

The genes are TRBV3-1 and TRBJ1-2; no clear D gene. The CDR3 totals 12 residues. V was cut by 11 bases and J by 8 bases, with 18 bases left in between. Per germline, CDR1 LGHDT and CDR2 YNNKEL (reference sequence). The CDR3 DNA sequence: TGTGCCTTCAGCCGACGGCTATCCGGCTACACCTTC. This encodes CAFSRRLSGYTF. Looking up the rest from reference TRBV3-1 and TRBJ1-2 gives the full variable domain: DTAVSQTPKYLVTQMGNDKSIKCEQNLGHDTMYWYKQDSKKFLKIMFSYNNKELIINETVPNRFSPKSPDKAHLNLHINSLELGDSAVYFCAFSRRLSGYTFGSGTRLTVV.

This clonotype was picked up many times. This chain links TRBV5-1 with TRBJ2-6; the D is unclear. CDR1 is SGHRS, CDR2 YFSETQ, per germline. The CDR3 has 13 residues. V dropped 0 bases and J dropped 9 bases, with 7 bases sitting between them. Here the CDR3 DNA reads TGCGCCAGCAGCTTGGGGCAGGACAACGTCCTGACTTTC. Protein sequence: CASSLGQDNVLTF.

This clonotype appeared many times. The V call is TRBV20-1, the J call TRBJ2-1; D is ambiguous. Trimming left V 3 bases short and J 10 bases short, with 13 bases between. Germline CDR1 and CDR2: DFQATT and SNEGSKA (reference sequence). The CDR3 has 12 amino acids. The CDR3 region has the DNA TGCAGTGCTAGTTGGGTCGTACGGGAGCAGTTCTTC. This encodes CSASWVVREQFF.

In its sample, this clonotype was seen many times. The rearrangement joins TRBV29-1 to TRBJ2-1; 10 positions agree with TRBD2. The CDR3 sequence is 12 residues long. The germline V gene encodes CDR1 SQVTM and CDR2 ANQGSEA. The V segment lost 2 bases and the J segment 15 bases; nucleotides outside the gene matches: 7. The CDR3 loop reads CSVESGRAGRFF. DNA of the CDR3: TGCAGCGTTGAAAGCGGGAGGGCCGGGAGGTTCTTC.

This clonotype was observed many times. J is TRBJ2-7 and V is TRBV7-9, with 9 bases matching TRBD1. The CDR3 extends over 16 amino acids. Per germline, CDR1 SEHNR and CDR2 FQNEAQ (reference sequence). The ends lost 1 base at V and 3 bases at J; junction bases unmatched: 7. CDR3 DNA sequence: TGTGCCAGCAGCTTAGACCCGGGACAGGGAGGCTACGAGCAGTACTTC. Translated, it gives CASSLDPGQGGYEQYF.

This chain connects TRBV12-3 or TRBV12-4 to TRBJ2-1, with 12 bases matching TRBD2. V was clipped by 5 bases and J by 8 bases; unmatched bases: 16. The CDR3 covers 18 residues. The CDR3 nucleotides read TGTGCCAGCAGTCACCTAATGATGCTAGCGGGGGGGCGCTATGAGCAGTTCTTC. Translated, it gives CASSHLMMLAGGRYEQFF.

The rearrangement links TRBV18 to TRBJ2-3; D gene unclear. This CDR3 has 14 residues. Trimming removed 2 bases at V and 2 bases at J, with 8 bases between. Germline lookup yields CDR1 KGHSH and CDR2 LQKENI. The DNA for the CDR3 is TGTGCCAGCTCACCATCCCGATCCACAGATACGCAGTATTTT. Translation: CASSPSRSTDTQYF.

This clonotype showed up many times. The genes are TRBV5-1 and TRBJ1-2, with 9 positions matching TRBD1. The CDR3 runs 15 residues. Germline trimming cut 4 bases from V and 2 bases from J; bases unmatched to any gene: 6. Germline loops: CDR1 SGHRS, CDR2 YFSETQ. The CDR3 coding sequence is TGCGCCAGCAGCCCGGGACAGGGTGGAAACTATGGCTACACCTTC. Residues: CASSPGQGGNYGYTF.

This clonotype was seen at least ten times. The chain couples TRBV7-6 to TRBJ2-7, with 7 positions matching TRBD1. The germline V gene has CDR1 SGHVS and CDR2 FNYEAQ. V was clipped by 4 bases and J by 3 bases; unmatched bases: 12. The CDR3 sequence is 16 residues long. The CDR3 is CASSSRQGPTRYEQYF. The CDR3 bases are TGTGCCAGCAGCTCCCGACAGGGACCTACCCGCTACGAGCAGTACTTC.

This clonotype has ten or more counts. The chain employs TRBV7-9 and TRBJ2-1; no clear D gene. Germline CDR1 SEHNR, CDR2 FQNEAQ (reference sequence). Trimming took off 1 base at V and 8 bases at J, with 12 bases between the two ends. The CDR3 consists of 14 residues. DNA of the CDR3: TGTGCCAGCAGCTTAGGGCCATTAGGAGATGAGCAGTTCTTC. This codes for CASSLGPLGDEQFF.

At least ten counts were recorded for this clonotype. V and J are TRBV10-3 and TRBJ1-6; 8 nucleotides align to TRBD1. The CDR3 runs 13 residues. Germline loops: CDR1 ENHRY, CDR2 SYGVKD. With 7 bases clipped from V and 6 bases from J, the junction kept 2 bases outside the gene matches. The CDR3 reads CAIKDRVNSPLHF. The CDR3, as DNA: TGTGCCATCAAGGACAGGGTTAATTCACCCCTCCACTTT.

In this sample, this clonotype turned up many times. The gene calls are TRBV2 and TRBJ1-5; a possible D gene is TRBD1 (5 bases). In germline, CDR1 is SNHLY, CDR2 FYNNEI. The germline V and J ends were trimmed by 0 bases and 7 bases, with 10 bases remaining between them. CDR3 length equals 14 residues. The CDR3 reads CASSEAVGGQPQHF. The CDR3 DNA is TGTGCCAGCAGTGAAGCGGTCGGGGGACAGCCCCAGCATTTT. The full variable domain, in which reference TRBV2 and TRBJ1-5 provide the parts outside the CDR3, is EPEVTQTPSHQVTQMGQEVILRCVPISNHLYFYWYRQILGQKVEFLVSFYNNEISEKSEIFDDQFSVERPDGSNFTLKIRSTKLEDSAMYFCASSEAVGGQPQHFGDGTRLSIL.

This clonotype was seen repeatedly, ten times or more. The V gene is TRBV6-2 or TRBV6-3, the J gene TRBJ1-1, with a tentative D call TRBD1 (5 bases). This CDR3 contains 15 residues. From germline, CDR1 is MNHEY and CDR2 SVGEGT. Trimming cost V 4 bases and J 1 base, with 13 bases left between them. The CDR3 nucleotides read TGTGCCAGCAGTTCTAAGGGGCTCCCGAACACTGAAGCTTTCTTT. Translated, it gives CASSSKGLPNTEAFF.

The table lists this clonotype with many counts. The V and J genes are TRBV5-1 and TRBJ2-1; 9 nucleotides align to TRBD2. J gave up 4 bases and V 4 bases, and 9 bases lay outside the gene matches. CDR1 SGHRS and CDR2 YFSETQ come from the germline V gene. The CDR3 contains 16 residues. The DNA of the CDR3 is TGCGCCAGCAGCCCCCGGGGTAGCGGGAGTTACAATGAGCAGTTCTTC. It yields the protein CASSPRGSGSYNEQFF.

At least ten counts were recorded for this clonotype. The rearrangement links TRBV12-3 or TRBV12-4 to TRBJ2-5, with 9 bases that match TRBD2. Unmatched junction bases numbered 17, after V lost 6 bases and J lost 9 bases. This CDR3 is 16 amino acids long. The CDR3 nucleotides are TGTGCCAGCAGCGACACACCGGGACTAGCTATGGGGTCCCAGTACTTC. It specifies CASSDTPGLAMGSQYF.

This clonotype was seen many times. V is TRBV28 and J is TRBJ1-2, with a weak D call TRBD1 (6 bases). Germline loops: CDR1 MDHEN, CDR2 SYDVKM. Trimming removed 2 bases at V and 5 bases at J, with 9 bases between. The length of the CDR3 is 13 residues. In DNA, the CDR3 is TGTGCCAGCAGTTTAAGGGGGATTTATGGCTACACCTTC. It translates to CASSLRGIYGYTF.

The sample holds a few counts of this clonotype. This CDR3 reads CASSLLQGSYEQYF. DNA for the CDR3: TGTGCCAGCAGCCTCTTACAGGGATCCTACGAGCAGTACTTC. This sequence joins TRBV7-9 and TRBJ2-7; D might be TRBD1 (6 bases). There are 14 residues in the CDR3. Trimming cost V 5 bases and J 1 base, with 12 bases left between them. Germline assignment: CDR1 SEHNR and CDR2 FQNEAQ (reference sequence).